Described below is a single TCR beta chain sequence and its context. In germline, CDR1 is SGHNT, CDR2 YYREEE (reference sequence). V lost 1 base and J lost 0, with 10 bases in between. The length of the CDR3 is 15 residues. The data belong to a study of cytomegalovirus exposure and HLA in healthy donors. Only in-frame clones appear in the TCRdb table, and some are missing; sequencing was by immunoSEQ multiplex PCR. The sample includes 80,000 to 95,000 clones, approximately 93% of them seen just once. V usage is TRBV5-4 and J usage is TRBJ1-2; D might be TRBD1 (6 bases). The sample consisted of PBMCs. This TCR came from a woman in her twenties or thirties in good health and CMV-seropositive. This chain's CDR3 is CASSLLGAANYGYTF. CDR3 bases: TGTGCCAGCAGCTTGTTGGGGGCCGCTAACTATGGCTACACCTTC.